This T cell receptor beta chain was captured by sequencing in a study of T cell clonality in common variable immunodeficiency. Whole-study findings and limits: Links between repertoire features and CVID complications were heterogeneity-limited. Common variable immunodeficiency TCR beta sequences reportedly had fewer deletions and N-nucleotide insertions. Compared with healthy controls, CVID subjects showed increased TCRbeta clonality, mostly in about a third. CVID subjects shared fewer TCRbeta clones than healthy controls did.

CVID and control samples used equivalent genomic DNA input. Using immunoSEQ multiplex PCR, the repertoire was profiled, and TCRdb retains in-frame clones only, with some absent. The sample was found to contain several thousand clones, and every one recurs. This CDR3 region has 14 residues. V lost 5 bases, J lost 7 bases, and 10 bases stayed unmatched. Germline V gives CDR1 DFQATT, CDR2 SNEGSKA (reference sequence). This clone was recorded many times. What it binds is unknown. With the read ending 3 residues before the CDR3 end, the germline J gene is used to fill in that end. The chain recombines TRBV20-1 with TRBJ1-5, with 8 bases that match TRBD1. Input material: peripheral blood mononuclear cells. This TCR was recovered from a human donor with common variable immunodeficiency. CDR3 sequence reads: CSASGTGKGQPQHF. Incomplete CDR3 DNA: TGCAGTGCTTCCGGGACAGGTAAAGGACAGCCC.